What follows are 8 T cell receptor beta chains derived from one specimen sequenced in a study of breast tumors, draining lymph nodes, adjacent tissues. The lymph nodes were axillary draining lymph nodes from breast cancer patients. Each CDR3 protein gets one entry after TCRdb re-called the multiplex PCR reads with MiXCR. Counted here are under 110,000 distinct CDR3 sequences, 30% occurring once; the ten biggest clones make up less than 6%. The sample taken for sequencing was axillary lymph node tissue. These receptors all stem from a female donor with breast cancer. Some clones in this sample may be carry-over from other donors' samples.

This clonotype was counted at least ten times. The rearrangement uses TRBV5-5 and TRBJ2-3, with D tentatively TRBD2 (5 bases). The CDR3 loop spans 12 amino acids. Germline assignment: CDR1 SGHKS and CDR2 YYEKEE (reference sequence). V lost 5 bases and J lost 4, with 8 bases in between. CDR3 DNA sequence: TGTGCCAGCAGTAAGAGGGCAGATACGCAGTATTTT. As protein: CASSKRADTQYF.

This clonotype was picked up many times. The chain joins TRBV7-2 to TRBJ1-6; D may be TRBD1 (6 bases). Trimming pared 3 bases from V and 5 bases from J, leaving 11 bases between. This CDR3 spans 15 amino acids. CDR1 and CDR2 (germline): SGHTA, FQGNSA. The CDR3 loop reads CASSFGGPHNSPLHF. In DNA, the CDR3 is TGTGCCAGCAGCTTTGGGGGGCCACATAATTCACCCCTCCACTTT. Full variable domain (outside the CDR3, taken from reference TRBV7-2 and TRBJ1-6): GAGVSQSPSNKVTEKGKDVELRCDPISGHTALYWYRQSLGQGLEFLIYFQGNSAPDKSGLPSDRFSAERTGGSVSTLTIQRTQQEDSAVYLCASSFGGPHNSPLHFGNGTRLTVT.

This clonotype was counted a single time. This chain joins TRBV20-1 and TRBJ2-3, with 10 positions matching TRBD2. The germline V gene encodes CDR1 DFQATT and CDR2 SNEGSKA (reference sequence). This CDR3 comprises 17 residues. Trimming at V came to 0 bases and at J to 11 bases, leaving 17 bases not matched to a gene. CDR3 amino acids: CSARDRSGRGTYNEQYF. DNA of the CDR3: TGCAGTGCTAGAGATAGAAGCGGGAGGGGCACCTACAATGAGCAGTATTTT.

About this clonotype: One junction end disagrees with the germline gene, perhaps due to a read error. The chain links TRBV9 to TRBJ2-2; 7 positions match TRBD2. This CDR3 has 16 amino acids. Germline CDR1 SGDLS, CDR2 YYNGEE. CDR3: CASSLHQRGSFGALFF. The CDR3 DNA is TGTGCCAGCAGCCTCCATCAGCGGGGCTCCTTCGGGGCGCTGTTTTTT.

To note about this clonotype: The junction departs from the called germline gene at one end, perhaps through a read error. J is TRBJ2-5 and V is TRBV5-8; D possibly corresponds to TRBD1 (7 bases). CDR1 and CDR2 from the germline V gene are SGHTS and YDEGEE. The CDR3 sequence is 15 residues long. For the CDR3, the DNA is TGTGCCGGCAGCAGGGGGGCAGTTTACCAAGAGACCCAGTACTTC. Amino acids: CAGSRGAVYQETQYF.

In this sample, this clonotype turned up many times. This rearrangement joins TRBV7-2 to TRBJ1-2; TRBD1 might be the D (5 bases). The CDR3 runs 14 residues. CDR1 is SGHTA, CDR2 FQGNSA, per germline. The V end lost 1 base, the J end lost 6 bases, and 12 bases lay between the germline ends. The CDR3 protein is CASSLVWGGDGYTF. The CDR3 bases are TGTGCCAGCAGCTTAGTTTGGGGAGGGGATGGCTACACCTTC.

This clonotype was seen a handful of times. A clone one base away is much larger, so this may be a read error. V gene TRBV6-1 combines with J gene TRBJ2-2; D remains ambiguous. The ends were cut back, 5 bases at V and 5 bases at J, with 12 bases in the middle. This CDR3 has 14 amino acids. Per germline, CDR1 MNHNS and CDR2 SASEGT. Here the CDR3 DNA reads TGTGCCAGCAGTCACCACCCTCGGACCGGGGAGCTGTTTTTT. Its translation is CASSHHPRTGELFF.

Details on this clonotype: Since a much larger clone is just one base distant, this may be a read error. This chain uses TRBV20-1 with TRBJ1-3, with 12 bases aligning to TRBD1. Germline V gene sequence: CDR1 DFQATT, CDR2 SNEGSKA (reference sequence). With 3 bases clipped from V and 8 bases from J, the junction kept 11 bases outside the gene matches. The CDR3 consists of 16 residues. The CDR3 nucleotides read TGCAGTGCTAGTCCGGGACAGGGGGCTGTCAGAGACACCATATATTTT. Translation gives CSASPGQGAVRDTIYF.